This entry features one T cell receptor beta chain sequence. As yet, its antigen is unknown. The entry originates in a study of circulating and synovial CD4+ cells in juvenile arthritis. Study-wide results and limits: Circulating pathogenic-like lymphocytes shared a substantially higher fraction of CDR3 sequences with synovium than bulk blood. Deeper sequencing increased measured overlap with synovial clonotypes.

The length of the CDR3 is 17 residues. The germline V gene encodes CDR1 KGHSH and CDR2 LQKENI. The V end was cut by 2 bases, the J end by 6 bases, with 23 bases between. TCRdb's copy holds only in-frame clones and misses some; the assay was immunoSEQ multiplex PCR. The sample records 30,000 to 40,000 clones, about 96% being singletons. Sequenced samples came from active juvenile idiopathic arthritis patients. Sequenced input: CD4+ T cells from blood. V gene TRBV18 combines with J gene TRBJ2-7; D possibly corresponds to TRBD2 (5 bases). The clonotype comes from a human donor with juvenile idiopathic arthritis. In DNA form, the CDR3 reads TGTGCCAGCTCACCAGTCTCGGGAATGCCCACTCTTGTCGAGCAGTACTTC. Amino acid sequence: CASSPVSGMPTLVEQYF.